Listed here is a single TCR beta chain. The sample holds a few counts of this clonotype. Its binding antigen is unknown. Base qualities are not provided; no much larger clone lies one nucleotide away. The CDR1 and CDR2 encoded by the germline V gene are SGHTA and FQGNSA. V and J are trimmed by 5 bases and 8 bases, and the gene matches miss 7 bases of the junction. Inclusive of the bounding cysteine and phenylalanine, the CDR3 is 14 residues long. Only the CDR3 portion is preserved as DNA: 42 bases, with reading frame beginning at the first base. The sample comes from a study of CD8 T cells in ankylosing spondylitis (dated by TCRdb to about 2017). General notes on the study: The study profiled T cell receptor beta repertoires in healthy donors and ankylosing spondylitis patients to find disease-linked TCR variants. In total, the full study cohort was made up of approximately 99 healthy donors and 25 to 30 ankylosing spondylitis patients. Peripheral blood samples were taken, and synovial fluid was additionally collected from ankylosing spondylitis patients. What the study reported, not specific to this receptor: The disease-linked clones had a CD8+ phenotype and were found at relatively low frequencies in peripheral blood. Some TCR beta motif variants had previously been reported in synovial fluid and blood of reactive arthritis patients, which suggested common disease-initiation mechanisms. The disease-linked clones were reported to be significantly enriched in matched synovial fluid samples from ankylosing spondylitis patients. A TCR beta motif made up of eight or nine highly homologous amino acid variants appeared to be characteristic of blood from ankylosing spondylitis patients.

For sequencing, an Illumina HiSeq 2500 was employed. Quantitative 5'-RACE with molecular barcodes was used to prepare TCR beta libraries. For the original study's pipeline: A new computational method based on a probabilistic model of VDJ rearrangement was used to identify disease-linked TCR variants. The public reads were quality trimmed at Q25 with fastp and then assembled into clones with MiXCR by TCRdb, keeping productive beta chains. Every CDR3 protein is listed once, alongside the most common genes and DNA of its rows. The V and J calls follow TCRdb's processing rather than the paper's. This sample has around 130,000 distinct CDR3 sequences in its table, and 15% to 20% of those were observed once. The ten biggest clones cover 30% to 35% of the sample.

The clonotype originates from a male donor with ankylosing spondylitis. Input material: blood, either unsorted or a sorted T cell fraction (not recorded which). The sequence is built from TRBV7-2 and TRBJ2-4, with 9 middle bases fitting TRBD1. The DNA sequence reads TGTGCCAGCAGCCGCGGACAGGGGAGTGACATTCAGTACTTC. Translated, this gives CASSRGQGSDIQYF.